This T cell receptor beta chain was retrieved from a study of blood T cells in healthy people across ages (dated by TCRdb to 2015 to 2017). Study-level background: Template switching captured roughly one uniquely barcoded TCR beta cDNA molecule per two T cells in model experiments. Donors were grouped into four age groups: young (average 16 years), middle-aged (over 35), aged (around 60) and long-lived (around 80). The study analyzed two additional independent replicas of 1 million unique cDNA reads from the same blood draw for two donors, one aged 18 to 30 and one aged 80 or older. Age-related changes in TCR beta repertoire diversity were measured in the study by deep sequencing normalized with unique cDNA molecular identifiers. To avoid experimental bias, donors of different ages were distributed randomly across sequencing lanes. The paper's findings and limits, for the study overall: Bulk unsorted PBMC profiling prevented conclusive comparison of naive and antigen-experienced compartments. Total diversity estimates from one million sequenced T cells were considered lower bounds and underestimates. A strong correlation was found between observed TCR beta diversity and the percentage of naive T cells measured by flow cytometry. Compared with the aged group, more naive CD4+ T cells, fewer expanded clones and increased TCR diversity were shown by the long-lived group, suggesting age selection. Because the CMV infection status of the donors was unknown, age-related changes in expanded clonotypes may potentially have been confounded. As age increased, observed TCR beta diversity per million T cells dropped in a roughly linear way, and a significant reduction was already evident by age about 40.

The library was prepared using 5' RACE. The data were produced on an Illumina HiSeq 2500. The second PCR ran for about 6 to 11 cycles and used a J-beta primer mix along with a sample-barcoded 5' primer. A template-switch 5' adaptor carrying 12 random nucleotides introduced a unique molecular identifier onto each TCR beta cDNA molecule. At least 2.5 million CDR3-containing paired-end reads were obtained from each sample. The Mint cDNA synthesis kit, primed by a TRBC-specific oligonucleotide, was used to synthesize first-strand cDNA from all RNA. Following uracil-DNA glycosylase treatment, a first 18-cycle PCR with universal primers M1SS and BC2_uni_R was performed on all cDNA. The original pipeline was this. For normalization, 1 million high-quality reads, each with a distinct molecular identifier, were randomly selected from each sample. Reads with shared molecular identifiers were discarded instead of being binned into consensus sequences. CDR3 identification, clonotype clustering and error correction used MiTCR with a Q25 quality threshold and the strictest error-elimination algorithm. A nonparametric unseen species model using Euler transformation provided a lower-bound estimate of total TCR beta diversity. TCRdb reanalyzed the raw reads on its own, using fastp at Q25 for trimming and MiXCR for clone calling, and kept in-frame beta chains. Every CDR3 protein is listed once, alongside the most common genes and DNA of its rows. These V and J calls rely on TCRdb rather than the paper's analysis. The sample table lists approximately 1,000,000 distinct CDR3 sequences, under 45% of them with a count of one. Of the sample, approximately 20% falls within the top ten clones.

Details on this clonotype: The specificity of this receptor is unknown. Base quality data are lacking; no much larger clone is found one base away.

The 35 to 40 donors, aged about 6 to 95 years, were systemically healthy Caucasian individuals from Russia. Each donor gave roughly 9 milliliters of peripheral blood, drawn into EDTA-treated Vacutainer tubes. Ficoll-Paque density-gradient centrifugation was used to isolate PBMCs, with at least 6 million obtained per sample. Total RNA, at least 6 micrograms per sample, was extracted from PBMCs with Trizol reagent. For every donor, an aliquot of PBMCs went through flow cytometry to measure the percentages of naive CD45RAhigh/CD27high T cells. As encoded in the germline V gene, CDR1 is MNHEY while CDR2 is SVGAGI. Unmatched junction bases come to 9, with V trimmed by 10 bases and J by 6 bases. Reading from cysteine to phenylalanine, the CDR3 counts 13 amino acids. The read is trimmed to its CDR3 DNA, 39 bases read in frame from base 1.

The chain is encoded by TRBV6-5 joined to TRBJ2-3, and TRBD2 aligns with 8 junction nucleotides. This receptor was obtained from a woman aged 55-69 years in good health. Material: blood. The nucleotide sequence reads TGTGCCACCAAATCCTCGGGGGGGGATACGCAGTATTTT. Translated, it reads CATKSSGGDTQYF.